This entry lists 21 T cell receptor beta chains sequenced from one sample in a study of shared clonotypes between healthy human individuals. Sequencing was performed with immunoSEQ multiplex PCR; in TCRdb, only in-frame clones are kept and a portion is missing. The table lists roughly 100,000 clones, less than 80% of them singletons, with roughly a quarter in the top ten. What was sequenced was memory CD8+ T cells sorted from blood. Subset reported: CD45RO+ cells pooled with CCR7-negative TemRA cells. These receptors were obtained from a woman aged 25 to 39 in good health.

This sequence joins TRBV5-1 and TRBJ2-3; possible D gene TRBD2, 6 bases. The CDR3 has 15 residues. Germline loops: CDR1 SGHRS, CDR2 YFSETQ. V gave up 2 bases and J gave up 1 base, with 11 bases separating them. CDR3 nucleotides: TGCGCCAGCAGCTTACTAGCACGCGGCACAGATACGCAGTATTTT. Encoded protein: CASSLLARGTDTQYF.

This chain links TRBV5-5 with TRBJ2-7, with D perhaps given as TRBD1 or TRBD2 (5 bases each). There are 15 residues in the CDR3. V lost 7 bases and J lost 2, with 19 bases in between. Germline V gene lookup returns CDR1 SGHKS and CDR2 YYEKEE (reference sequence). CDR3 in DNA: TGTGCCAGCGGACCTGGGGGTAGGCGACCCTACGAGCAGTACTTC. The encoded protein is CASGPGGRRPYEQYF.

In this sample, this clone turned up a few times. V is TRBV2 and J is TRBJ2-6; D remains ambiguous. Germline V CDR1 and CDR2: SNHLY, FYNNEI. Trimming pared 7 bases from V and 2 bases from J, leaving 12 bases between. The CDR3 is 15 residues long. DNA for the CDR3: TGTGCCAGCACCTTTGGTAGGACTGGGGCCAACGTCCTGACTTTC. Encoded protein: CASTFGRTGANVLTF.

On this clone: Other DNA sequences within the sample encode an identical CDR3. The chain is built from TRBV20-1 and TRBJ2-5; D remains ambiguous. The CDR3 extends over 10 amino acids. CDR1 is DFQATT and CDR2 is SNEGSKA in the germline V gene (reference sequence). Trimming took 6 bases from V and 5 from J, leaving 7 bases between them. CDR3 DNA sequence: TGCAGTGCACTGGGGGAGACCCAGTACTTC. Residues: CSALGETQYF.

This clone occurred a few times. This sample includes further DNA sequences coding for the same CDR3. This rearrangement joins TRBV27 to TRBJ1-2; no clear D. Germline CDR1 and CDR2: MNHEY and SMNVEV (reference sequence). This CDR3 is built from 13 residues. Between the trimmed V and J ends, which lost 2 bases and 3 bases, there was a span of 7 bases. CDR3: CASSLAGHYGYTF. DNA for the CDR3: TGTGCCAGCAGTTTAGCCGGGCACTATGGCTACACCTTC.

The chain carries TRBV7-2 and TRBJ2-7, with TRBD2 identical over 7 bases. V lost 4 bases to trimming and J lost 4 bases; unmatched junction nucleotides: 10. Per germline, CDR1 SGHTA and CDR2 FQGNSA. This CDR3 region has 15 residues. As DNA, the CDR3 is TGTGCCAGCAGCTCAGCGGGACCCCTGGGGTACGAGCAGTACTTC. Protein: CASSSAGPLGYEQYF.

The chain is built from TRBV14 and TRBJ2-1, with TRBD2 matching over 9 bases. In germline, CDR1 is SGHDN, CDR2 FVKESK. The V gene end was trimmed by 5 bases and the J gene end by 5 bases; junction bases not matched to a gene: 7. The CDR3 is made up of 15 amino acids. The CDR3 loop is CASSRGTSPNNEQFF. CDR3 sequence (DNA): TGTGCCAGCAGCAGGGGGACTAGCCCGAACAATGAGCAGTTCTTC.

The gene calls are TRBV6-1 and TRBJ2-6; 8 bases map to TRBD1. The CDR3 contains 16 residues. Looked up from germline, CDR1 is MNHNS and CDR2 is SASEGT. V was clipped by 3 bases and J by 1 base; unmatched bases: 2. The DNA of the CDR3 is TGTGCCAGCAGTGACCGGACAGGGTCTGGGGCCAACGTCCTGACTTTC. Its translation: CASSDRTGSGANVLTF.

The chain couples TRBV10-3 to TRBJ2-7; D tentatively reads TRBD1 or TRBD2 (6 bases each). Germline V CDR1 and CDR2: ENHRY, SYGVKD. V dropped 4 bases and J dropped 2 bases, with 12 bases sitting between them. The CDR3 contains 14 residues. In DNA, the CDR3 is TGTGCCATCAGTGGACTAGGGACAACCTACGAGCAGTACTTC. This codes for CAISGLGTTYEQYF.

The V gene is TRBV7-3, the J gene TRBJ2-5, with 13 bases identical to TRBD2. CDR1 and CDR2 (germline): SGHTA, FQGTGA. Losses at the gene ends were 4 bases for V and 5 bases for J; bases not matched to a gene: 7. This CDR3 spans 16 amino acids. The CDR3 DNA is TGTGCCAGCAGCTCCCAACTAGCGGGAGGGCCGGAGACCCAGTACTTC. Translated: CASSSQLAGGPETQYF. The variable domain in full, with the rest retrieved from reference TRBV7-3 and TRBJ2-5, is GAGVSQTPSNKVTEKGKYVELRCDPISGHTALYWYRQSLGQGPEFLIYFQGTGAADDSGLPNDRFFAVRPEGSVSTLKIQRTERGDSAVYLCASSSQLAGGPETQYFGPGTRLLVL.

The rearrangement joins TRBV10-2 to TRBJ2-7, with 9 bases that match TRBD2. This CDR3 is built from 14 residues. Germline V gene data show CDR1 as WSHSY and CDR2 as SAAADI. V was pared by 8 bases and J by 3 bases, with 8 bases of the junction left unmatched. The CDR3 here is CASGKTSGRYEQYF. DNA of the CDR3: TGCGCCAGCGGGAAGACTAGCGGACGCTACGAGCAGTACTTC.

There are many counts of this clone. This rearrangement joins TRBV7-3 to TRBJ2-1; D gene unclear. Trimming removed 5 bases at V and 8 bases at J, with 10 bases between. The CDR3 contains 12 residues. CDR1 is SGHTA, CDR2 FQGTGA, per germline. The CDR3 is CASSRHGYEQFF. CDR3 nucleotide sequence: TGTGCCAGCAGCCGGCATGGTTATGAGCAGTTCTTC.

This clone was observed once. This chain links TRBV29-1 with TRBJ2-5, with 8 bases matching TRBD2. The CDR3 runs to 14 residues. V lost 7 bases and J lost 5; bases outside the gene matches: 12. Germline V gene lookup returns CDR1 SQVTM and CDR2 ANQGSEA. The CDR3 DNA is TGCAGCGGTGGGACGGTAGCGGGATTGGAGACCCAGTACTTC. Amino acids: CSGGTVAGLETQYF.

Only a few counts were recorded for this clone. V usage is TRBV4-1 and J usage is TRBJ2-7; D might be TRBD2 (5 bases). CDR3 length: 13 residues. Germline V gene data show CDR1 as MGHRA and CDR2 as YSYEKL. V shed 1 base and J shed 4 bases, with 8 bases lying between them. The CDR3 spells CASSQGAGYEQYF. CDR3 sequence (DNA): TGCGCCAGCAGCCAAGGCGCGGGTTACGAGCAGTACTTC.

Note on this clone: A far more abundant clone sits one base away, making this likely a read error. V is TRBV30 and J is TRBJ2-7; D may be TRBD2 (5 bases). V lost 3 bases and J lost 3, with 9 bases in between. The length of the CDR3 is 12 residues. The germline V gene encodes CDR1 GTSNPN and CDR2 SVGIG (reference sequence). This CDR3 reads CAWRMDFYEQYF. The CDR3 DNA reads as TGTGCCTGGAGAATGGACTTCTACGAGCAGTACTTC.

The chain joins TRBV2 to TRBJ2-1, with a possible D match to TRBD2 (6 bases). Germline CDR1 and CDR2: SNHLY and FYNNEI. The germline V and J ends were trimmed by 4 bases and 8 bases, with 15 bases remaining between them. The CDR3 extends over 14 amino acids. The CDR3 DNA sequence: TGTGCCAGCAGTGCCTCGGGGACTCGGGATGAGCAGTTCTTC. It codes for CASSASGTRDEQFF.

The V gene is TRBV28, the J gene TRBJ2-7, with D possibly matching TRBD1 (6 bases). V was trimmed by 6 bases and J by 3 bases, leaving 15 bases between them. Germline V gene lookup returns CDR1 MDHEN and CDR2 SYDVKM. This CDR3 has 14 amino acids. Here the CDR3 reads CASRDRIGGYEQYF. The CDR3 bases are TGTGCCAGCAGGGACAGAATAGGTGGCTACGAGCAGTACTTC.

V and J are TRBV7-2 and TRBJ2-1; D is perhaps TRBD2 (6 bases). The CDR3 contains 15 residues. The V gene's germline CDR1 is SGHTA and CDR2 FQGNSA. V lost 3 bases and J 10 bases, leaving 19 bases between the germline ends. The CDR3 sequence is CASSFPPGVAGEQFF. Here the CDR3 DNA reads TGTGCCAGCAGCTTTCCCCCCGGGGTTGCGGGAGAGCAGTTCTTC.

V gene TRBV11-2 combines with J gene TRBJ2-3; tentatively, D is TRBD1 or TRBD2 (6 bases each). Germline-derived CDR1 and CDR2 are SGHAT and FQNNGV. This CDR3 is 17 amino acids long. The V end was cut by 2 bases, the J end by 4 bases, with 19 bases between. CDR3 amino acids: CASSLPTGWEDADTQYF. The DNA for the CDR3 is TGTGCCAGCAGCTTACCAACAGGGTGGGAGGACGCAGATACGCAGTATTTT.

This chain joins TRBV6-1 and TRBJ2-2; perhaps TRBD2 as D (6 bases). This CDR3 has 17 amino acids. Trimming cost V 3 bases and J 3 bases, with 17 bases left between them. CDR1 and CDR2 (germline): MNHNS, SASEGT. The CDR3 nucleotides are TGTGCCAGCAGTGATCCGGGACTGAGAGGATACACCGGGGAGCTGTTTTTT. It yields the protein CASSDPGLRGYTGELFF.

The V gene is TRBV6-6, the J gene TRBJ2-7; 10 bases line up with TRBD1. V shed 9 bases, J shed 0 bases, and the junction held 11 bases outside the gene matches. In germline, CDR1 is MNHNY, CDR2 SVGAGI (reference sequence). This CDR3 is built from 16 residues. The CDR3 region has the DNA TGTGCCAGTACTACCGGGACAGGGGATAGCTCCTACGAGCAGTACTTC. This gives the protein CASTTGTGDSSYEQYF.